Following are 28 T cell receptor beta chains from one sample sequenced in a study of Ad26.COV2.S vaccination and SARS-CoV-2 variants. Clones were sequenced by immunoSEQ multiplex PCR, and TCRdb holds only the in-frame ones, with some missing. The sample has roughly 300,000 clones; 88% are singletons. Indicated treatment: 15 to 20 received Ad26.COV2.S at low or high dose, single or two shots; a few received placebo; per-sample allocation not given. Specimen acquisition occurred on day 63 following the initial vaccine or placebo injection. This specimen consisted of peripheral blood, obtained in a trial of Ad26.COV2.S vaccine versus placebo. The receptors come from a person aged 18-60 years who received the Ad26.COV2.S COVID-19 vaccine or a placebo.

This sequence joins TRBV6-5 and TRBJ1-1, with a possible D match to TRBD1 (5 bases). Between the trimmed V and J ends, which lost 2 bases and 3 bases, there was a span of 10 bases. Germline-derived CDR1 and CDR2 are MNHEY and SVGAGI. This CDR3 has 14 residues. CDR3 bases: TGTGCCAGCAGTTACGGGGGTTGGGACACTGAAGCTTTCTTT. Translated: CASSYGGWDTEAFF.

The table lists this clone with a count of one. The rearrangement uses TRBV27 and TRBJ2-7, with unresolved D. This CDR3 has 13 residues. Germline lookup yields CDR1 MNHEY and CDR2 SMNVEV (reference sequence). The ends were cut back, 3 bases at V and 3 bases at J, with 9 bases in the middle. The CDR3 DNA follows: TGTGCCAGCAGTTTCATTCCCGGCTACGAGCAGTACTTC. Protein product: CASSFIPGYEQYF.

This clone was seen only a few times. The rearrangement uses TRBV6-5 and TRBJ1-2; D not certain. Trimming shortened V by 6 bases and J by 0 bases, and 14 bases separated the two germline ends. Germline V gene lookup returns CDR1 MNHEY and CDR2 SVGAGI. The CDR3 is made up of 15 amino acids. The DNA for the CDR3 is TGTGCCAGCAGAATTTCCACAGAAACTAACTATGGCTACACCTTC. Its protein is CASRISTETNYGYTF.

This chain connects TRBV27 to TRBJ1-2; TRBD1 matches 7 bases. The V and J ends lost 0 bases and 7 bases, in that order; junction bases with no gene match: 2. This CDR3 has 13 amino acids. Germline CDR1 MNHEY, CDR2 SMNVEV (reference sequence). For the CDR3, the DNA is TGTGCCAGCAGTTTATCCAGGGGGGTTGGCTACACCTTC. Translating gives CASSLSRGVGYTF.

The rearrangement uses TRBV7-3 and TRBJ2-5, with D perhaps TRBD1 (6 bases). The CDR3 runs to 14 residues. In germline, CDR1 is SGHTA, CDR2 FQGTGA. Trimming left V 5 bases short and J 0 bases short, with 10 bases between. The CDR3 loop reads CASSRGQYQETQYF. The CDR3 DNA sequence: TGTGCCAGCAGCCGTGGACAGTACCAAGAGACCCAGTACTTC.

The chain has TRBV29-1 and TRBJ2-1, with 11 bases fitting TRBD2. The CDR3 contains 16 residues. Germline trimming cut 6 bases from V and 0 bases from J; bases unmatched to any gene: 7. Germline lookup yields CDR1 SQVTM and CDR2 ANQGSEA. This CDR3 is CSVTTSGASSYNEQFF. CDR3 DNA sequence: TGCAGCGTGACGACTAGCGGGGCAAGCTCCTACAATGAGCAGTTCTTC.

The chain employs TRBV10-2 and TRBJ2-2; D uncertain. The CDR3 has 15 residues. Looked up from germline, CDR1 is WSHSY and CDR2 is SAAADI. V gave up 0 bases and J gave up 3 bases, with 8 bases separating them. The CDR3 DNA reads as TGCGCCAGCAGTGAGTCACGGCCGTACACCGGGGAGCTGTTTTTT. This encodes CASSESRPYTGELFF.

The V call is TRBV5-1, the J call TRBJ2-7, with D unresolved. This CDR3 spans 15 amino acids. V was trimmed by 0 bases and J by 0 bases, leaving 10 bases between them. CDR1 is SGHRS, CDR2 YFSETQ, per germline. In DNA, the CDR3 is TGCGCCAGCAGCTTGGGGGTCGAAAGCTCCTACGAGCAGTACTTC. It encodes CASSLGVESSYEQYF. Full variable domain (rest looked up from reference TRBV5-1 and TRBJ2-7): KAGVTQTPRYLIKTRGQQVTLSCSPISGHRSVSWYQQTPGQGLQFLFEYFSETQRNKGNFPGRFSGRQFSNSRSEMNVSTLELGDSALYLCASSLGVESSYEQYFGPGTRLTVT.

The chain uses TRBV7-9 and TRBJ2-1; D possibly corresponds to TRBD2 (6 bases). Trimming took 5 bases from V and 4 from J, leaving 15 bases between them. The CDR3 covers 15 residues. Looked up from germline, CDR1 is SEHNR and CDR2 is FQNEAQ (reference sequence). CDR3 sequence reads: CASSPDGGVYNEQFF. CDR3 nucleotide sequence: TGTGCCAGCAGCCCCGACGGGGGAGTATACAATGAGCAGTTCTTC.

This chain uses TRBV29-1 with TRBJ1-4; 7 bases are a match to TRBD1. Trimming at V came to 2 bases and at J to 3 bases, leaving 0 bases not matched to a gene. CDR3 length: 13 residues. CDR1 SQVTM and CDR2 ANQGSEA come from the germline V gene. The chain's CDR3 is CSVERGPNEKLFF. CDR3 sequence (DNA): TGCAGCGTTGAAAGGGGGCCTAATGAAAAACTGTTTTTT.

The V gene is TRBV2, the J gene TRBJ1-5; weak D call: TRBD1 (6 bases). V was cut by 5 bases and J by 3 bases, with 26 bases left in between. This CDR3 contains 19 residues. CDR1 is SNHLY, CDR2 FYNNEI, per germline. CDR3 nucleotides: TGTGCCAGCAGTCCCGGAGCCAGGGGTGTAGGTTGGGACAATCAGCCCCAGCATTTT. This codes for CASSPGARGVGWDNQPQHF.

The chain recombines TRBV7-8 with TRBJ2-1; maybe TRBD2 (5 bases). The V end was cut by 3 bases, the J end by 4 bases, with 22 bases between. Germline assignment: CDR1 SGHVS and CDR2 FQNEAQ. There are 18 residues in the CDR3. CDR3 bases: TGTGCCAGCAGCTTCGGGTTCAGCGGAAATTACCAATACAATGAGCAGTTCTTC. Amino acid sequence: CASSFGFSGNYQYNEQFF.

V gene TRBV7-2 combines with J gene TRBJ1-4; D not resolved. The CDR3 totals 15 residues. The germline CDR1 and CDR2 sequences are SGHTA and FQGNSA. V was clipped by 5 bases and J by 5 bases, with 15 bases between them. CDR3 amino acids: CASSQEVGYNEKLFF. The CDR3 DNA follows: TGTGCCAGCAGCCAAGAGGTTGGGTACAATGAAAAACTGTTTTTT.

V and J are TRBV30 and TRBJ2-3; D might be TRBD1 (6 bases). Trimming stripped 5 bases from V and 3 bases from J, with 12 bases between. The CDR3 length is 13 residues. Per germline, CDR1 GTSNPN and CDR2 SVGIG (reference sequence). CDR3: CAWATGSTDTQYF. CDR3 in DNA: TGTGCCTGGGCGACAGGATCTACAGATACGCAGTATTTT.

Turning to this clone: Distinct nucleotide sequences in the sample also encode this CDR3. This chain links TRBV29-1 with TRBJ1-1, with D perhaps TRBD1 (5 bases). Germline CDR1 reads SQVTM; CDR2 reads ANQGSEA. This CDR3 comprises 13 residues. V dropped 2 bases and J dropped 4 bases, with 11 bases sitting between them. The CDR3 DNA sequence: TGCAGCGTTGAACGGCAGGGAGGCACTGAAGCTTTCTTT. Translating gives CSVERQGGTEAFF.

This chain uses TRBV25-1 with TRBJ2-7, with D hard to call. V lost 1 base and J lost 6, with 4 bases in between. CDR3 size: 11 residues. Germline assignment: CDR1 MGHDK and CDR2 SYGVNS. For the CDR3, the DNA is TGTGCCAGCAGTGAATCTCGCGAGCAGTACTTC. This sequence encodes CASSESREQYF.

The rearrangement joins TRBV5-4 to TRBJ1-6; possibly TRBD1 for D (6 bases). Germline loops: CDR1 SGHNT, CDR2 YYREEE (reference sequence). This CDR3 is built from 15 residues. V was clipped by 0 bases and J by 5 bases, with 9 bases between them. The CDR3 loop reads CASSLAGHNNSPLHF. As DNA, the CDR3 is TGTGCCAGCAGCTTGGCGGGACATAATAATTCACCCCTCCACTTT.

The DNA of the CDR3 is TGTGCCAGTAGTATCGAAGGGGGTCAAGAGACCCAGTACTTC. Its protein is CASSIEGGQETQYF. The chain is built from TRBV19 and TRBJ2-5; TRBD1 is a possible D gene (6 bases). CDR3 length equals 14 residues. Deletions cut 3 bases from V and 2 bases from J, with 10 bases between. Germline values: CDR1 LNHDA, CDR2 SQIVND (reference sequence).

The chain is built from TRBV28 and TRBJ2-6; 8 bases line up with TRBD1. The CDR3 extends over 16 amino acids. The germline gives CDR1 MDHEN, CDR2 SYDVKM. V was clipped by 3 bases and J by 1 base; unmatched bases: 2. The CDR3 DNA reads as TGTGCCAGCAGTTTGACAGGGGTTTCTGGGGCCAACGTCCTGACTTTC. Protein product: CASSLTGVSGANVLTF.

The chain combines TRBV27 with TRBJ2-3; 8 bases match TRBD1. V lost 6 bases and J lost 6; bases outside the gene matches: 2. Germline lookup yields CDR1 MNHEY and CDR2 SMNVEV (reference sequence). The CDR3 runs 12 residues. CDR3 sequence: CASRHRGDTQYF. The CDR3 DNA is TGTGCCAGCAGACACAGGGGGGATACGCAGTATTTT.

The chain is built from TRBV6-5 and TRBJ2-2, with no clear D. Germline loops: CDR1 MNHEY, CDR2 SVGAGI. The V end was cut by 7 bases, the J end by 1 base, with 10 bases between. CDR3 length: 14 residues. In DNA, the CDR3 is TGTGCCAGCAATCTCAACAGGAACACCGGGGAGCTGTTTTTT. Amino acid sequence: CASNLNRNTGELFF.

The chain has TRBV5-1 and TRBJ2-5; 11 nucleotides match TRBD2. The junction had 4 bases not matched to a gene; V was cut back by 4 bases and J by 5 bases. The CDR3 length is 14 residues. The germline V gene encodes CDR1 SGHRS and CDR2 YFSETQ. The CDR3 DNA sequence: TGCGCCAGCAGCACAGGGACTAGCGGCGAGACCCAGTACTTC. Protein sequence: CASSTGTSGETQYF.

This clone was detected only once. The rearrangement joins TRBV6-2 or TRBV6-3 to TRBJ2-2; 7 bases fit TRBD2. The length of the CDR3 is 16 residues. Losses at the gene ends were 2 bases for V and 1 base for J; bases not matched to a gene: 4. Germline V gene sequence: CDR1 MNHEY, CDR2 SVGEGT. CDR3 coding DNA: TGTGCCAGCAGTTACCTCGGCGGGGGGAACACCGGGGAGCTGTTTTTT. Translation: CASSYLGGGNTGELFF.

With regard to this clone: One end of the junction does not line up with germline, which may come from a read error. This chain connects TRBV18 to TRBJ1-3; unclear D gene. The germline V gene has CDR1 KGHSH and CDR2 LQKENI. This CDR3 spans 16 amino acids. The CDR3 nucleotides are TGTGCCAGCTCTCCACGGGCGGATAACTCTGGAAACACCATATATTTT. Translated, it gives CASSPRADNSGNTIYF.

V is TRBV2 and J is TRBJ1-1; D remains unclear. V was shortened by 7 bases and J by 0 bases, with 9 bases between the two germline ends. The CDR3 totals 13 residues. Per the germline V gene, CDR1 is SNHLY and CDR2 is FYNNEI. In DNA, the CDR3 is TGTGCCAGCAATTACGGCATGAACACTGAAGCTTTCTTT. Protein: CASNYGMNTEAFF.

Of note for this clone: Other DNA sequences in the sample encode the same CDR3. The chain employs TRBV18 and TRBJ1-5; 7 bases are a match to TRBD1. Per germline, CDR1 KGHSH and CDR2 LQKENI. This CDR3 is 13 amino acids long. V shed 9 bases and J 5 bases; nucleotides not matched to a gene: 7. Here the CDR3 reads CASSAQGDQPQHF. For the CDR3, the DNA is TGTGCCAGTTCCGCCCAGGGGGATCAGCCCCAGCATTTT.

The chain couples TRBV20-1 to TRBJ2-1; a possible D gene is TRBD2 (7 bases). Trimming shortened V by 7 bases and J by 9 bases, and 13 bases separated the two germline ends. The CDR3 sequence is 11 residues long. Germline V gives CDR1 DFQATT, CDR2 SNEGSKA (reference sequence). In nucleotides, the CDR3 is TGCAGTGGTGGGGGGGGCCGTGAGCAGTTCTTC. This translates into CSGGGGREQFF.

A single count supports this clone. CDR3 amino acids: CASSLSRVAETQYF. The CDR3 region has the DNA TGTGCCAGCAGCTTAAGCAGGGTGGCCGAGACCCAGTACTTC. The chain combines TRBV11-2 with TRBJ2-5, with D perhaps matching TRBD1 (5 bases). Trimming left V 2 bases short and J 5 bases short, with 12 bases between. The CDR3 consists of 14 residues. The germline CDR1 and CDR2 sequences are SGHAT and FQNNGV. Filled out from reference TRBV11-2 and TRBJ2-5, the complete variable domain reads EAGVAQSPRYKIIEKRQSVAFWCNPISGHATLYWYQQILGQGPKLLIQFQNNGVVDDSQLPKDRFSAERLKGVDSTLKIQPAKLEDSAVYLCASSLSRVAETQYFGPGTRLLVL.